Listed below are T cell receptor beta chains from one sample, sequenced in a study of blood T cell repertoires in COVID-19. Sequenced by immunoSEQ multiplex PCR; TCRdb stores in-frame clones only, minus some. Here the sample spans under 250,000 clones, 82% being singletons. Specimen: PBMCs or T cells enriched from blood (not recorded which). Every receptor here comes from a woman aged 55-70 years who had recovered from COVID-19. Each CDR3 is given with its conserved first and last residue. A D gene is named only where the DNA matches it firmly.

J: TRBJ1-4
D: -
V: TRBV18
length: 13
CDR3: CASSPGEREKLFF

J: TRBJ2-5
D: -
V: TRBV10-3
length: 13
CDR3: CAISESTGETQYF

J: TRBJ2-1
D: TRBD1
V: TRBV11-3
length: 15
CDR3: CASSLQGQGYNEQFF

J: TRBJ1-2
D: TRBD1
V: TRBV24-1
length: 13
CDR3: CATSDGQGWGYTF

J: TRBJ2-5
D: TRBD2
V: TRBV7-9
length: 15
CDR3: CASSLSTSGQETQYF

J: TRBJ1-5
D: -
V: TRBV7-2
length: 17
CDR3: CASSLGAGRDSNQPQHF

J: TRBJ2-1
D: TRBD2
V: TRBV13
length: 14
CDR3: CASSGLAGYNEQFF

J: TRBJ2-7
D: -
V: TRBV3-1/TRBV3-2
length: 16
CDR3: CASSPVTGLLSYEQYF

J: TRBJ1-1
D: -
V: TRBV7-2
length: 13
CDR3: CASSYRKNTEAFF

J: TRBJ2-1
D: -
V: TRBV6-1
length: 14
CDR3: CASRGRGSYNEQFF